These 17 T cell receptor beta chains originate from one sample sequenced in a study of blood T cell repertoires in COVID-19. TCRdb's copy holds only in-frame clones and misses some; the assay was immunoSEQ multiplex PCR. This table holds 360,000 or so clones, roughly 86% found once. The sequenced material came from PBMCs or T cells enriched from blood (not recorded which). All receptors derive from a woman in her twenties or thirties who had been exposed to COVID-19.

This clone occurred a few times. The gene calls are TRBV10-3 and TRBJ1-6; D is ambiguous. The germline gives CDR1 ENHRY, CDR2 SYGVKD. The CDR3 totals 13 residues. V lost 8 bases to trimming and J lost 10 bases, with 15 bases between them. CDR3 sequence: CAISREVGSPLHF. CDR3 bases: TGTGCCATCTCCCGGGAGGTAGGCTCACCCCTCCACTTT.

DNA for the CDR3: TGTGCCAGCAGCCAAGGCGCTAGCGGGACTAGGCCCTCCTACGAGCAGTACTTC. Translating gives CASSQGASGTRPSYEQYF. The rearrangement joins TRBV14 to TRBJ2-7; 9 nucleotides align to TRBD2. Germline CDR1 and CDR2: SGHDN and FVKESK. Trimming at V came to 1 base and at J to 0 bases, leaving 10 bases not matched to a gene. There are 18 residues in the CDR3. Together with reference TRBV14 and TRBJ2-7, the CDR3 gives the full variable domain: EAGVTQFPSHSVIEKGQTVTLRCDPISGHDNLYWYRRVMGKEIKFLLHFVKESKQDESGMPNNRFLAERTGGTYSTLKVQPAELEDSGVYFCASSQGASGTRPSYEQYFGPGTRLTVT.

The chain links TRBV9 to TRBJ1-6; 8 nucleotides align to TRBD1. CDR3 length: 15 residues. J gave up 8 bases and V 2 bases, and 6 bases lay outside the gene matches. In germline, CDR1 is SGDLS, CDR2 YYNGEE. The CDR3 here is CASSVTGTGDSPLHF. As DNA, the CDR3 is TGTGCCAGCAGCGTTACCGGGACAGGCGATTCACCCCTCCACTTT.

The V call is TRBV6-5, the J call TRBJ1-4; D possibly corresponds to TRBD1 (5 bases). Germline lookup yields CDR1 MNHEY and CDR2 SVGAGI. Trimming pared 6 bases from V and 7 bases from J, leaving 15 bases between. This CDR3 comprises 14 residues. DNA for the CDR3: TGTGCCAGCAGCAACGGAGGGACCGTTGAAAAACTGTTTTTT. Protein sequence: CASSNGGTVEKLFF.

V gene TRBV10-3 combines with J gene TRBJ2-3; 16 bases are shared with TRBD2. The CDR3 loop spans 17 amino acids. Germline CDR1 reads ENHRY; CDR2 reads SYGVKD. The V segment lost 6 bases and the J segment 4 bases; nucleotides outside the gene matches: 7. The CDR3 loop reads CAISGGLAGGPPDTQYF. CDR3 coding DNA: TGTGCCATCAGCGGGGGACTAGCGGGAGGGCCGCCAGATACGCAGTATTTT.

Here the CDR3 reads CASSSRDRPNYGYTF. For the CDR3, the DNA is TGTGCCAGCAGCTCCAGGGACAGGCCAAACTATGGCTACACCTTC. The genes are TRBV11-2 and TRBJ1-2, with 8 bases aligning to TRBD1. Germline CDR1 is SGHAT and CDR2 is FQNNGV. The CDR3 is 15 amino acids. Losses at the gene ends were 4 bases for V and 2 bases for J; bases not matched to a gene: 6.

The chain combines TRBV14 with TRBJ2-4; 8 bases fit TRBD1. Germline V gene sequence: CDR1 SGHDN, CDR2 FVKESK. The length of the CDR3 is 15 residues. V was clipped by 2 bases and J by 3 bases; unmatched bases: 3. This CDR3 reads CASSQRQGNKNIQYF. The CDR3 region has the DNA TGTGCCAGCAGCCAACGACAGGGGAACAAAAACATTCAGTACTTC.

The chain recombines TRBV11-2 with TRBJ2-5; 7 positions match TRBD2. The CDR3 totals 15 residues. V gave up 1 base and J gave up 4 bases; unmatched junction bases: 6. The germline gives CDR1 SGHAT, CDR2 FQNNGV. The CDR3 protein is CASSLVGGEGETQYF. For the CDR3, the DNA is TGTGCCAGCAGCTTAGTCGGCGGGGAGGGAGAGACCCAGTACTTC. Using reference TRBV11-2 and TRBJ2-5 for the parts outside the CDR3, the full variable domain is EAGVAQSPRYKIIEKRQSVAFWCNPISGHATLYWYQQILGQGPKLLIQFQNNGVVDDSQLPKDRFSAERLKGVDSTLKIQPAKLEDSAVYLCASSLVGGEGETQYFGPGTRLLVL.

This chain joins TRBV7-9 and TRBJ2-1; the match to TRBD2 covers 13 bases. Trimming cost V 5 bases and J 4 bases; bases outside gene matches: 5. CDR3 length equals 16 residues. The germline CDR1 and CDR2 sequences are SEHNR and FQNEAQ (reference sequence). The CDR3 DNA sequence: TGTGCCAGCAGCCCGGGACTAGCGGGATTATACAATGAGCAGTTCTTC. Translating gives CASSPGLAGLYNEQFF.

In DNA, the CDR3 is TGTGCCAGCAGCTTGGATGGGGCCAGCTATGGCTACACCTTC. It codes for CASSLDGASYGYTF. This chain connects TRBV7-9 to TRBJ1-2; D perhaps matches TRBD1 (5 bases). Germline lookup yields CDR1 SEHNR and CDR2 FQNEAQ (reference sequence). The ends were cut back, 3 bases at V and 4 bases at J, with 12 bases in the middle. The CDR3 runs to 14 residues.

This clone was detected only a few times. In nucleotides, the CDR3 is TGTGCCACCAGTGCCGGGACAGGGTGGAACACTGAAGCTTTCTTT. The encoded protein is CATSAGTGWNTEAFF. The V and J genes are TRBV24-1 and TRBJ1-1; 9 bases agree with TRBD1. The ends lost 5 bases at V and 1 base at J; junction bases unmatched: 4. There are 15 residues in the CDR3. The germline gives CDR1 KGHDR, CDR2 SFDVKD.

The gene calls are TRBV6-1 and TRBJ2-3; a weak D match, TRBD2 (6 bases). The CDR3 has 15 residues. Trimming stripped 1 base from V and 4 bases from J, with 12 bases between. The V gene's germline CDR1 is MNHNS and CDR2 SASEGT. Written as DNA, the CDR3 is TGTGCCAGCAGTGAAGGTTGGACTAAATCAGATACGCAGTATTTT. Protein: CASSEGWTKSDTQYF.

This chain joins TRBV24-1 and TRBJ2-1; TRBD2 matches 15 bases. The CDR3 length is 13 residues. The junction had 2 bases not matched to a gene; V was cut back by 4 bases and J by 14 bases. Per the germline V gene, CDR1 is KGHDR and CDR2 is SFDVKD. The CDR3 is CATSDRTSGREFF. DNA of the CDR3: TGTGCCACCAGTGACCGGACTAGCGGGAGGGAGTTCTTC.

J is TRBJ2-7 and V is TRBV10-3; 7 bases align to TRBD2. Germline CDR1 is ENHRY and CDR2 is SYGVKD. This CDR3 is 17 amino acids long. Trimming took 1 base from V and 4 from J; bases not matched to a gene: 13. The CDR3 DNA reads TGTGCCATCAGTGAGTGGGGAGGGGAAGGGGCTGGGTACGAGCAGTACTTC. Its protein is CAISEWGGEGAGYEQYF.

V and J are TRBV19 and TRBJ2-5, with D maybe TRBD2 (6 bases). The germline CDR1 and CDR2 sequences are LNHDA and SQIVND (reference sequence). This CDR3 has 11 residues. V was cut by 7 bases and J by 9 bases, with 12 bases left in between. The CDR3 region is CASKTGGAQYF. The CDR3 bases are TGTGCCAGTAAAACGGGCGGGGCCCAGTACTTC.

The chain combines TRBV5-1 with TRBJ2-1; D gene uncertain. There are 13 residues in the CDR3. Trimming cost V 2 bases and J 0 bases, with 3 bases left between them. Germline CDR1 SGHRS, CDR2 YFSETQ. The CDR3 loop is CASSFLSYNEQFF. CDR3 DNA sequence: TGCGCCAGCAGCTTCCTCTCCTACAATGAGCAGTTCTTC.

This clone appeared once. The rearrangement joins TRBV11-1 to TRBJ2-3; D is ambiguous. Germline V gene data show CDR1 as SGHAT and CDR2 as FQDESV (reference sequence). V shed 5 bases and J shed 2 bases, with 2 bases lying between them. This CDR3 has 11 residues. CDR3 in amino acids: CASSHTDTQYF. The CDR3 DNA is TGTGCCAGCAGCCACACAGATACGCAGTATTTT.